Detailed here is one T cell receptor (beta chain). Other DNA sequences in the same sample also yield this CDR3. Sequenced by immunoSEQ multiplex PCR; TCRdb stores in-frame clones only, minus some. This sample has about 2.3 million clones, with approximately 95% found just once. This entry belongs to a study of shared clonotypes between healthy human individuals. Germline V gene sequence: CDR1 SGHRS, CDR2 YFSETQ. The ends lost 3 bases at V and 4 bases at J; junction bases unmatched: 2. This CDR3 contains 15 residues. The source of this sequence is a man between 18 and 29 years old in good health. Some clones in this sample may be carry-over from other donors' samples. The chain couples TRBV5-1 to TRBJ2-2, with 11 bases that match TRBD1. The sequenced material came from naive CD4+ T cells from PBMCs. Subset given: CD45RA+ positively selected. The CDR3 region is CASSSGTGGTGELFF. The CDR3, as DNA: TGCGCCAGCAGCTCGGGGACAGGGGGCACCGGGGAGCTGTTTTTT.